The TCR beta chain described here comes from a study of shared clonotypes between healthy human individuals (dated by TCRdb to 2020 to 2022). In terms of the full investigation: The cohort comprised a couple of women and a few men aged 18 to 49 years. To increase sequencing depth and limit assay-specific biases, different laboratories used diverse techniques to prepare libraries and sequence TCR repertoires. Per donor, leukapheresis produced somewhere between about 0.85 and 10 billion PBMCs. To estimate repertoire size and how much clonotypes are shared between individuals, the study performed deep sequencing of blood TCR repertoires from 4 to 6 healthy adults. For each donor, three plates each were used for CD4 naive and CD4 memory, two plates were used for CD8 naive, and one plate was used for CD8 memory. What the study reported, not specific to this receptor: Pairwise subsampling indicated that sequencing depth was expected to affect the degree of clonotype sharing among donors. When several donors were compared, the shared fraction of clonotypes was about 5.5% for naive CD4, around 4% for naive CD8, roughly 2.3% for memory CD4, and roughly 0.4% for memory CD8. Sampling was restricted to blood, and TCR repertoires in tissue are likely to differ from TCR repertoires in blood. Compared with non-shared clonotypes, the clonotypes found in all four sorted-subset donors had higher generation probabilities. Because the study included only a small number of donors, the genetic and exposure-history diversity represented was limited. Rarefaction of sorted-subset datasets indicated incomplete sequencing despite the large sequencing depth. Larger estimated clonotype richness was generally found for naive subsets than for memory subsets.

Healthy HIV-negative adults with no recently reported acute infections or vaccinations were included as donors. Every donor was a Caucasian adult living in Nashville, Tennessee, USA. CD4+ T cells were enriched by magnetic negative selection, after which naive cells were positively selected on CD45RA and the negative fraction was taken as the memory subset. After blood collection by leukapheresis, PBMCs were isolated using Ficoll-Histopaque density gradient centrifugation and then cryopreserved in the vapor phase of liquid nitrogen. Purity and quantity of every magnetically sorted T cell population were checked by analytical flow cytometry. Genomic DNA was isolated from every sorted fraction and measured by UV absorbance on a Nanodrop 2000c. Using the deep immunoSEQ assay, TCR CDR3 regions were amplified from genomic DNA by multiplex PCR. Genomic DNA extracted from each cell subset was distributed evenly over all wells of several immunoSEQ 96-well plates, and each plate served as one replicate. Each replicate PCR for sorted subsets received around 0.2 ug genomic DNA, equal to roughly 29,000 T cell genomes. The purified libraries were quantified using a Qubit 3.0 fluorometer, sized with a Bioanalyzer 2100, and then quantified again using the KAPA Library Quantification kit. Every immunoSEQ 96-well plate was sequenced on a separate single-read 150-cycle Illumina NextSeq 550 flow cell. The paper's processing steps were these. The immunoSEQ output contained only junctional sequences without quality scores, so filtering could not match that applied to full-length reads. To assign V/J genes and CDR3, sequences were annotated using PyIR, a Python wrapper for IgBLAST v1.9, with IMGT germline references. Reads were filtered out if the reads had weak V/J assignments (E-value above 1e-6), no CDR3, stop codons, out-of-frame junctions, or ambiguous translated residues. V3J clonotypes were defined as sequences sharing an identical inferred V gene, J gene, and CDR3 amino acid sequence. Percentage overlap between repertoires was calculated by dividing the number of shared unique clonotypes by the size of the smaller repertoire. Three approaches were used to assess repertoire richness: RTK rarefaction, the Chao1 estimator, and Recon v2.1 estimates of unobserved clonotypes. For all TCRbeta clonotypes obtained by the gDNA method from several donors, generation probabilities were computed with OLGA. The immuneACCESS repertoire file appears here via TCRdb, limited to in-frame rearrangements. These files lack a portion of the clones; in checked studies, under half of the deficit traces to unresolved V genes, and the cause of the others is not known. That table gives V, J and clone size, and the DNA gave D and trimming. This sample has under 2,500,000 clones in its table, and almost 96% of those were observed once. The biggest ten clones account for 0.1% to 0.15% of the sample.

The germline V end is reduced by 3 bases and the J end by 2 bases; junction bases left unmatched: 13. CDR1 and CDR2 are read off the germline V gene as KGHSH and LQKENI. The CDR3 has 18 amino acids, counting the end cysteine and phenylalanine. Only the CDR3 DNA is retained, 54 bases long and in frame from the first base. Turning to this clone: Its antigen is currently not known. Nothing much larger sits one base from this clone, and base qualities are not available.

The sequence links TRBV18 to TRBJ2-3; a stretch of 8 junction bases matches TRBD2. The TCR originated in a man between 18 and 35 years old in good health. Sequences were obtained from naive CD4+ T cells sorted from blood. Sample cell subset or site, as interpreted from the label and publication: CD45RA+ positively selected. The sequenced DNA: TGTGCCAGCTCACCCCAACGGGCGGGGGGACATATCACAGATACGCAGTATTTT. The resulting protein is CASSPQRAGGHITDTQYF.